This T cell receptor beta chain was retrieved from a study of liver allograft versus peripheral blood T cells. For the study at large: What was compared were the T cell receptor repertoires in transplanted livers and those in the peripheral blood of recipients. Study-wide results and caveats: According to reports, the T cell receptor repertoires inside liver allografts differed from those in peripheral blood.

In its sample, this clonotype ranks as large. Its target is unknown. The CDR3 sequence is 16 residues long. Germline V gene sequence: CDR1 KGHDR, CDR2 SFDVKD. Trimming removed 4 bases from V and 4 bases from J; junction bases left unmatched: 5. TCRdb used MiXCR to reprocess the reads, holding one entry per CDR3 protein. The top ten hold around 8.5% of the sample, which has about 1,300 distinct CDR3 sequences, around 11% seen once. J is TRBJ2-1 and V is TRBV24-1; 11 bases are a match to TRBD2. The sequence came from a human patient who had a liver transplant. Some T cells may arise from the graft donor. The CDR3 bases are TGTGCCACCAGTGACTTTACTAGCGGGGGATACAATGAGCAGTTCTTC. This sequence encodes CATSDFTSGGYNEQFF.